These 12 T cell receptor beta chains came from one sample sequenced in a study of early T cells in non-severe SARS-CoV-2 infection. TCRdb analysed the 5' RACE reads with MiXCR anew, one entry per CDR3 protein. The profile shows over 55,000 distinct CDR3 sequences, about an eighth of them singletons. This sample comprised whole blood, obtained at baseline. These receptors were obtained from an adult who was a healthcare worker with PCR-confirmed SARS-CoV-2 infection or an uninfected control (not recorded which).

This clonotype was observed many times. The chain links TRBV11-2 to TRBJ1-6, with 7 bases identical to TRBD1. The germline V gene has CDR1 SGHAT and CDR2 FQNNGV. The V and J ends lost 3 bases and 0 bases, in that order; junction bases with no gene match: 2. CDR3 size: 16 residues. The CDR3 spells CASSFRDSSYNSPLHF. DNA for the CDR3: TGTGCCAGCAGCTTCCGGGACAGCTCCTATAATTCACCCCTCCACTTT.

This clonotype has more than one count but fewer than ten. V is TRBV7-8 and J is TRBJ1-2, with no clear D. There are 15 residues in the CDR3. V lost 2 bases and J lost 2, with 12 bases in between. Germline loops: CDR1 SGHVS, CDR2 FQNEAQ. This CDR3 reads CASSLFGDFNYGYTF. The CDR3 DNA reads as TGTGCCAGCAGCTTATTTGGTGATTTCAACTATGGCTACACCTTC.

This clonotype appeared a few times. The genes are TRBV20-1 and TRBJ2-2, with D possibly matching TRBD1 (7 bases). The CDR3 is 15 residues long. Germline lookup yields CDR1 DFQATT and CDR2 SNEGSKA (reference sequence). The germline V and J ends were trimmed by 6 bases and 4 bases, with 18 bases remaining between them. CDR3 sequence (DNA): TGCAGTGCCCAGTCAGGGGGGCGCGGCACCGGGGAGCTGTTTTTT. The encoded protein is CSAQSGGRGTGELFF.

This clonotype was counted a few times. CDR3 amino acids: CASSLAGPLQETQYF. In DNA form, the CDR3 reads TGTGCCAGCAGCTTAGCGGGGCCCCTCCAAGAGACCCAGTACTTC. The chain couples TRBV28 to TRBJ2-5, with 8 bases matching TRBD2. V lost 6 bases to trimming and J lost 1 base; unmatched junction nucleotides: 7. The CDR3 spans 15 residues. CDR1 MDHEN and CDR2 SYDVKM come from the germline V gene.

This clonotype was recorded a few times. This rearrangement joins TRBV28 to TRBJ2-7; no reliable D call. V gave up 3 bases and J gave up 2 bases, with 17 bases separating them. CDR1 is MDHEN, CDR2 SYDVKM, per germline. CDR3 length: 16 residues. CDR3 sequence (DNA): TGTGCCAGCAGTTTTTTGTGGATCTCCGGCGCCTACGAGCAGTACTTC. Its translation is CASSFLWISGAYEQYF.

CDR3 DNA: TGTGCCAGCAGTTCTAGGGGGCAGGTGTGGAACACTGAAGCTTTCTTT. This gives the protein CASSSRGQVWNTEAFF. This chain links TRBV6-2 or TRBV6-3 with TRBJ1-1; 7 bases map to TRBD1. The ends lost 4 bases at V and 1 base at J; junction bases unmatched: 9. Germline assignment: CDR1 MNHEY and CDR2 SVGEGT. This CDR3 contains 16 residues.

V and J are TRBV6-5 and TRBJ1-5; D perhaps matches TRBD1 (5 bases). The germline CDR1 and CDR2 sequences are MNHEY and SVGAGI. Trimming took off 5 bases at V and 1 base at J, with 12 bases between the two ends. This CDR3 is 15 amino acids long. The CDR3 nucleotides read TGTGCCAGCAGTCGAGGGGACCGAAGCAATCAGCCCCAGCATTTT. Amino acid sequence: CASSRGDRSNQPQHF.

This clonotype came up many times. This rearrangement joins TRBV6-1 to TRBJ2-1, with 7 bases matching TRBD2. The germline V gene encodes CDR1 MNHNS and CDR2 SASEGT. The CDR3 consists of 15 residues. V lost 7 bases to trimming and J lost 0 bases; unmatched junction nucleotides: 6. The CDR3, as DNA: TGTGCCAGCACCGCTGGCGGGGGCTCCTACAATGAGCAGTTCTTC. It yields the protein CASTAGGGSYNEQFF.

V is TRBV6-1 and J is TRBJ2-1; TRBD2 is a possible D gene (6 bases). CDR3 length: 14 residues. V was trimmed by 6 bases and J by 8 bases, leaving 17 bases between them. Per germline, CDR1 MNHNS and CDR2 SASEGT. CDR3 protein: CASRILGGSDEQFF. CDR3 nucleotides: TGTGCCAGCAGGATCTTAGGAGGGTCCGATGAGCAGTTCTTC.

This clonotype was seen repeatedly, ten times or more. The chain has TRBV18 and TRBJ1-2, with D possibly matching TRBD1 (5 bases). This CDR3 is built from 13 residues. Trimming removed 5 bases from V and 6 bases from J, with 13 bases in between. Germline CDR1 and CDR2: KGHSH and LQKENI. CDR3 DNA sequence: TGTGCCAGCTCATCGCTCCTGGGGGATGGCTACACCTTC. Translating gives CASSSLLGDGYTF.

This clonotype was counted a few times. This sequence joins TRBV25-1 and TRBJ2-1, with 7 bases identical to TRBD1. Trimming cost V 5 bases and J 0 bases; bases outside gene matches: 4. Germline loops: CDR1 MGHDK, CDR2 SYGVNS. The CDR3 extends over 15 amino acids. CDR3 in amino acids: CASSRDSRSYNEQFF. DNA for the CDR3: TGTGCCAGCAGTCGGGACAGCCGCTCCTACAATGAGCAGTTCTTC. The whole variable domain, remainder taken from reference TRBV25-1 and TRBJ2-1, is EADIYQTPRYLVIGTGKKITLECSQTMGHDKMYWYQQDPGMELHLIHYSYGVNSTEKGDLSSESTVSRIRTEHFPLTLESARPSHTSQYLCASSRDSRSYNEQFFGPGTRLTVL.

This clonotype was recorded many times. This chain joins TRBV29-1 and TRBJ2-3; no clear D gene. This CDR3 contains 12 residues. Germline CDR1 is SQVTM and CDR2 is ANQGSEA. V lost 1 base and J lost 6, with 8 bases in between. The CDR3 DNA reads as TGCAGCGTTGAAGCGGCTGGTGATACGCAGTATTTT. It yields the protein CSVEAAGDTQYF.